These 5 T cell receptor beta chains were sequenced from one sample in a study of low-dose radiotherapy and immunotherapy resistance in tumors. Specified time point: after trial treatment. Treatment given: LDRT plus nivolumab, ipilimumab, low-dose cyclophosphamide and aspirin (RACIN trial). Covering alpha and beta chains, TRAV- and TRBV-specific primers were used for the first-strand cDNA. The PCR that amplified TCRs ran for around 20 cycles, relying on a constant-region primer and a V-primer adapter. Each CDR3 protein is one row after TCRdb ran MiXCR on the reads. Of about 91,000 distinct CDR3 sequences in the sample, around 20% were seen once. The specimen comprised PBMCs, sampled after low-dose radiotherapy plus immunotherapy. The receptors were gathered from a female donor with ovarian cancer.

There are many counts of this clonotype. V usage is TRBV11-3 and J usage is TRBJ2-2; D gene uncertain. Germline V lookup: CDR1 SGHNT, CDR2 YENEEA. This CDR3 has 14 amino acids. V lost 3 bases and J lost 7, with 12 bases in between. CDR3 sequence reads: CASSFSLVDGELFF. The CDR3 bases are TGTGCCAGCAGCTTTAGTCTGGTAGACGGGGAGCTGTTTTTT.

This clonotype was seen at least ten times. The chain recombines TRBV2 with TRBJ2-2; 9 bases fit TRBD1. Germline CDR1 SNHLY, CDR2 FYNNEI. This CDR3 spans 15 amino acids. J gave up 3 bases and V 5 bases, and 4 bases lay outside the gene matches. CDR3 in DNA: TGTGCCAGCAGTCCGGGACAGGGCGACACCGGGGAGCTGTTTTTT. Translated, it gives CASSPGQGDTGELFF.

The sample holds many counts of this clonotype. The chain uses TRBV11-1 and TRBJ2-2; no reliable D call. CDR1 SGHAT and CDR2 FQDESV come from the germline V gene (reference sequence). V dropped 5 bases and J dropped 2 bases, with 9 bases sitting between them. This CDR3 comprises 14 residues. Here the CDR3 DNA reads TGTGCCAGCAGCGCGGCTATCAACACCGGGGAGCTGTTTTTT. Translation: CASSAAINTGELFF.

This clonotype was seen repeatedly, ten times or more. DNA of the CDR3: TGTGCCTGGAAGGCGGGTCCGCCAAGCTCTGGGGCCAACGTCCTGACTTTC. This translates into CAWKAGPPSSGANVLTF. This chain uses TRBV30 with TRBJ2-6, with a tentative D call TRBD2 (5 bases). From germline, CDR1 is GTSNPN and CDR2 SVGIG (reference sequence). The V and J ends lost 4 bases and 0 bases respectively, with 16 bases between them. This CDR3 has 17 residues.

This clonotype has a count of ten or more. The rearrangement uses TRBV15 and TRBJ2-7; possibly TRBD1 for D (6 bases). V was shortened by 5 bases and J by 7 bases, with 18 bases between the two germline ends. The germline V gene has CDR1 LNHNV and CDR2 YYDKDF (reference sequence). This CDR3 has 14 residues. The CDR3 DNA sequence: TGTGCCACCAGCGCCAGGACGACAGGTTCGGAGCAGTACTTC. Its translation: CATSARTTGSEQYF.